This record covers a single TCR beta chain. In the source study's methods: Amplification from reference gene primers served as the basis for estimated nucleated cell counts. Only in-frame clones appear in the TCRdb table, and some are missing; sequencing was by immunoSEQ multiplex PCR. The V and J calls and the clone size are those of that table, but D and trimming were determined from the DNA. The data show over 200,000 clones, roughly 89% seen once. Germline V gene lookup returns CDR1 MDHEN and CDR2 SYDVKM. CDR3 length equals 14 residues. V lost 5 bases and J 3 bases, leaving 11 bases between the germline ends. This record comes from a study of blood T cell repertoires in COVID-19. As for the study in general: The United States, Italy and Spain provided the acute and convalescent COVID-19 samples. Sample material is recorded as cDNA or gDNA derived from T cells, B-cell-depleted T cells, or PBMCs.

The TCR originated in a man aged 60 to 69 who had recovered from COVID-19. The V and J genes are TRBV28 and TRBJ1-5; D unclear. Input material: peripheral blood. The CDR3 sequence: CASSLWTDNQPQHF. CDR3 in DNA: TGTGCCAGCAGTCTCTGGACTGACAATCAGCCCCAGCATTTT.